What follows describes a single T cell receptor beta chain. Antigen specificity is unknown. Germline values: CDR1 SGHDT, CDR2 YYEEEE. CDR3 length: 14 residues. Trimming took 6 bases from V and 4 from J; bases not matched to a gene: 5. Source study methods: Quality scores were absent from the junction-only immunoSEQ sequences, so filtering differed. Using immunoSEQ multiplex PCR, the repertoire was profiled, and TCRdb retains in-frame clones only, with some absent. V, J and clone size are those of that table, while D and trimming were read from the DNA. The data show about 1 million clones, roughly 70% seen once. This specimen comes from a study of shared clonotypes between healthy human individuals. General study findings and limits: Estimated clonotype richness was generally higher in naive than memory subsets. Generation of non-shared clonotypes was less probable than generation of clonotypes shared by all four donors. Genetic and exposure-history diversity was limited by the few donors.

The specimen was memory CD4+ T cells sorted from blood. Regarding subset: CD45RA-negative fraction. The receptor's source is a man younger than 35 in good health. This chain joins TRBV5-6 and TRBJ1-4; 8 bases agree with TRBD1. CDR3 DNA: TGTGCCAGCAACAGGGGGGGGAGTAATGAAAAACTGTTTTTT. It translates to CASNRGGSNEKLFF.